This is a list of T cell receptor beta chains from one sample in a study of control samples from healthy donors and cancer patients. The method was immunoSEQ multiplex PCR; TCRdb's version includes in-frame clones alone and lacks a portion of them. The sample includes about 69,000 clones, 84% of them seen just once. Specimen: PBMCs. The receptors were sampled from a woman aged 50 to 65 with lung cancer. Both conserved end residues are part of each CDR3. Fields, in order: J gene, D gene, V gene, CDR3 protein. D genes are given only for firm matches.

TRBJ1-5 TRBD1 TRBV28 CASSLRQGAHQPQHF
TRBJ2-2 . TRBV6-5 CASSYIGELFF
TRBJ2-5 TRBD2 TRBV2 CASRFPSGGLSGETQYF
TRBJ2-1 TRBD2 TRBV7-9 CASSPGGRNEQFF
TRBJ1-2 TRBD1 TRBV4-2 CASSQGQGSYGYTF
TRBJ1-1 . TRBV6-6 CASSYDGNTEAFF
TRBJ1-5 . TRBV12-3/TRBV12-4 CASNMGGNQPQHF
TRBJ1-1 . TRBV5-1 CASTSGTGRTEAFF
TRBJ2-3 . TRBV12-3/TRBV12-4 CASNGRDADTQYF
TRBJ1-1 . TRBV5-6 CASSFFRAEAFF
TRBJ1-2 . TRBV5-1 CASSLGLLGGYTF
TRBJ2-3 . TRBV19 CASSPLETDTQYF
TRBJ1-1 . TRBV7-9 CASSLEIAGAFVDTEAFF
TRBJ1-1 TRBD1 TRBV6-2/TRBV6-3 CASSYARGRVTEAFF
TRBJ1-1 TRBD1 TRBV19 CASSIRTGPGMNTEAFF